One and the same sample provided the 13 T cell receptor beta chains below, sequenced in a study of blood T cell repertoires in COVID-19. The method was immunoSEQ multiplex PCR; TCRdb's version includes in-frame clones alone and lacks a portion of them. The profile shows tens of thousands of clones, 60% to 80% of them singletons. Sequences were obtained from peripheral blood. The receptors here all came from a man aged 65 to 85 with active or convalescent COVID-19.

The chain links TRBV6-5 to TRBJ1-3, with a possible D match to TRBD1 (5 bases). The germline gives CDR1 MNHEY, CDR2 SVGAGI. The CDR3 has 15 amino acids. Trimming removed 0 bases from V and 4 bases from J, with 10 bases in between. The CDR3 region is CASSYSWGSGNTIYF. CDR3 sequence (DNA): TGTGCCAGCAGTTACTCGTGGGGCTCCGGAAACACCATATATTTT.

V usage is TRBV6-5 and J usage is TRBJ2-3; weak D call: TRBD1 (6 bases). CDR3 size: 14 residues. Germline V gene lookup returns CDR1 MNHEY and CDR2 SVGAGI. V dropped 6 bases and J dropped 2 bases, with 12 bases sitting between them. The CDR3 region is CASSTRTATDTQYF. Written as DNA, the CDR3 is TGTGCCAGCAGCACCAGGACAGCCACAGATACGCAGTATTTT.

The V gene is TRBV7-9, the J gene TRBJ1-4; D gene unclear. There are 14 residues in the CDR3. Germline loops: CDR1 SEHNR, CDR2 FQNEAQ (reference sequence). Trimming took off 5 bases at V and 7 bases at J, with 14 bases between the two ends. CDR3 sequence reads: CASSRGTVAEKLFF. CDR3 in DNA: TGTGCCAGCAGCCGGGGAACGGTGGCTGAAAAACTGTTTTTT. The entire variable domain, with the rest obtained from reference TRBV7-9 and TRBJ1-4, is as follows: DTGVSQNPRHKITKRGQNVTFRCDPISEHNRLYWYRQTLGQGPEFLTYFQNEAQLEKSRLLSDRFSAERPKGSFSTLEIQRTEQGDSAMYLCASSRGTVAEKLFFGSGTQLSVL.

Only one count was recorded for this clone. This chain connects TRBV9 to TRBJ2-3; 7 bases are shared with TRBD2. V trimming: 4 bases; J trimming: 2 bases; junction bases outside the gene matches: 7. This CDR3 has 15 residues. CDR1 and CDR2 (germline): SGDLS, YYNGEE. The CDR3 DNA is TGTGCCAGCAGCCCAGCTAGCGGAGACACAGATACGCAGTATTTT. Amino acids: CASSPASGDTDTQYF.

V is TRBV19 and J is TRBJ1-5, with 9 nucleotides matching TRBD1. Losses at the gene ends were 10 bases for V and 0 bases for J; bases not matched to a gene: 13. The CDR3 has 17 residues. Germline CDR1 is LNHDA and CDR2 is SQIVND (reference sequence). This CDR3 is CATSMTGGEYSNQPQHF. The CDR3 bases are TGTGCCACTTCGATGACAGGGGGGGAATATAGCAATCAGCCCCAGCATTTT.

The chain is built from TRBV11-3 and TRBJ2-1; D call uncertain. Germline V lookup: CDR1 SGHNT, CDR2 YENEEA. The V and J ends lost 4 bases and 4 bases respectively, with 8 bases between them. This CDR3 region has 13 residues. CDR3 loop: CASSSSRYNEQFF. The CDR3 DNA reads TGTGCCAGCAGCTCCTCTCGGTACAATGAGCAGTTCTTC.

V gene TRBV3-1 (or the pseudogene TRBV3-2) combines with J gene TRBJ1-1; D is unclear. The CDR3 contains 13 residues. Germline V gene lookup returns CDR1 LGHDT and CDR2 YNNKEL (reference sequence). V lost 0 bases and J lost 4, with 6 bases in between. CDR3 sequence: CASSQDKSTEAFF. As DNA, the CDR3 is TGTGCCAGCAGCCAAGATAAGAGCACTGAAGCTTTCTTT.

The CDR3 DNA follows: TGTGCCAGCAGCCACACGAGGGGGGGTAACACCGGGGAGCTGTTTTTT. Protein product: CASSHTRGGNTGELFF. The V call is TRBV3-1 (or the pseudogene TRBV3-2), the J call TRBJ2-2, with a weak D call TRBD2 (7 bases). This CDR3 is 16 amino acids long. The germline V gene encodes CDR1 LGHDT and CDR2 YNNKEL (reference sequence). Deletions cut 3 bases from V and 2 bases from J, with 13 bases between.

Written as DNA, the CDR3 is TGTGCCAGCAGTCCACAAAACGAAAAACTGTTTTTT. This translates into CASSPQNEKLFF. This sequence joins TRBV6-5 and TRBJ1-4; D remains unclear. Trimming pared 5 bases from V and 8 bases from J, leaving 9 bases between. In germline, CDR1 is MNHEY, CDR2 SVGAGI. This CDR3 comprises 12 residues.

The CDR3 bases are TGTGCCAGCGGAAAGGGAGATCACACCGGGGAGCTGTTTTTT. Translated, it gives CASGKGDHTGELFF. The chain employs TRBV7-3 and TRBJ2-2; tentatively, D is TRBD2 (5 bases). Germline V lookup: CDR1 SGHTA, CDR2 FQGTGA. This CDR3 contains 14 residues. The germline V and J ends were trimmed by 8 bases and 3 bases, with 13 bases remaining between them. Complete variable domain (other parts from reference TRBV7-3 and TRBJ2-2): GAGVSQTPSNKVTEKGKYVELRCDPISGHTALYWYRQSLGQGPEFLIYFQGTGAADDSGLPNDRFFAVRPEGSVSTLKIQRTERGDSAVYLCASGKGDHTGELFFGEGSRLTVL.

The chain couples TRBV7-9 to TRBJ2-5; D is perhaps TRBD2 (5 bases). CDR1 and CDR2 (germline): SEHNR, FQNEAQ (reference sequence). CDR3 length: 14 amino acids. V lost 7 bases to trimming and J lost 5 bases, with 17 bases between them. The CDR3 loop is CASTPGSGLETQYF. The DNA of the CDR3 is TGTGCCAGCACCCCCGGGTCGGGGTTGGAGACCCAGTACTTC.

This chain connects TRBV7-2 to TRBJ1-1; no reliable D call. The germline V and J ends were trimmed by 6 bases and 0 bases, with 11 bases remaining between them. Germline CDR1 is SGHTA and CDR2 is FQGNSA. The CDR3 consists of 14 residues. The CDR3 is CASRTIGVNTEAFF. The CDR3 DNA is TGTGCCAGCAGGACGATTGGAGTGAACACTGAAGCTTTCTTT.

This clone came up a few times. The rearrangement links TRBV10-3 to TRBJ1-1; weak D call: TRBD1 (5 bases). Germline V gene sequence: CDR1 ENHRY, CDR2 SYGVKD. V lost 10 bases and J 1 base, leaving 13 bases between the germline ends. The CDR3 has 13 residues. The CDR3 nucleotides are TGTGCCACCGCCAGGGCCCAGAACACTGAAGCTTTCTTT. This gives the protein CATARAQNTEAFF.